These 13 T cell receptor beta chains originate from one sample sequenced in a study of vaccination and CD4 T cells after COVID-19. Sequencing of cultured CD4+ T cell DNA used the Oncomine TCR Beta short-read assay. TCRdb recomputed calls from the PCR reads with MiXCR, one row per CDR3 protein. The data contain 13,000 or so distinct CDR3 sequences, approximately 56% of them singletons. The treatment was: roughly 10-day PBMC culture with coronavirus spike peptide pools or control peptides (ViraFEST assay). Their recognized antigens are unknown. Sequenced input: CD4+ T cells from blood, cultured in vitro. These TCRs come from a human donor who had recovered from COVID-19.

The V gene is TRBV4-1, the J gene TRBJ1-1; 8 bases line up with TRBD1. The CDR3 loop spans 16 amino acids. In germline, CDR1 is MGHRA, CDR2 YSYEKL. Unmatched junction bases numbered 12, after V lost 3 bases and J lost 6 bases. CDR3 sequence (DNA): TGCGCCAGCAGCCATTTCGGGACAGGAAGGAGGGCTGAAGCTTTCTTT. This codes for CASSHFGTGRRAEAFF.

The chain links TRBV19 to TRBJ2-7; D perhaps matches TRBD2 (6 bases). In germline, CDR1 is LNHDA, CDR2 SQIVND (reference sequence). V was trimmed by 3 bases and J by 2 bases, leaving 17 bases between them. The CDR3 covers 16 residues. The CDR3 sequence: CASSMGWVAVTYEQYF. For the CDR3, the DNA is TGTGCCAGTAGTATGGGTTGGGTAGCGGTTACCTACGAGCAGTACTTC.

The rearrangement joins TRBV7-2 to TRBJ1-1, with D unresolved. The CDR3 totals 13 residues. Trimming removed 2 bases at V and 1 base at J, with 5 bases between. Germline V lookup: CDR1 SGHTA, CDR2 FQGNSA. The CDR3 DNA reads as TGTGCCAGCAGCTTACAGACGAACACTGAAGCTTTCTTT. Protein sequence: CASSLQTNTEAFF.

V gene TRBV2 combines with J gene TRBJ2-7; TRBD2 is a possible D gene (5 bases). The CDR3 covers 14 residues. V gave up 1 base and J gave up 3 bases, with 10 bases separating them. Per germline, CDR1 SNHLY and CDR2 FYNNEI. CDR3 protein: CASSEGGEGYEQYF. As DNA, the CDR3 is TGTGCCAGCAGTGAAGGGGGTGAGGGCTACGAGCAGTACTTC.

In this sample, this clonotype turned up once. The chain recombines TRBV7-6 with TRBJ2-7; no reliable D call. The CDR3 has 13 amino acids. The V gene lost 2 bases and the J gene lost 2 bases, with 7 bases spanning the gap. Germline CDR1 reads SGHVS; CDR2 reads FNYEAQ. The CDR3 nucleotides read TGTGCCAGCAGCTTAAGCCAGGCCTACGAGCAGTACTTC. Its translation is CASSLSQAYEQYF.

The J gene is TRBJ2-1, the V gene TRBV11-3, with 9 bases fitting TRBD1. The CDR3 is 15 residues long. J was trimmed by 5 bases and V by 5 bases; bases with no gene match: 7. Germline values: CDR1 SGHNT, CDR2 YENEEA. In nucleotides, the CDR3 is TGTGCCAGCAGCCCGACAGGGGGGGTCGACAATGAGCAGTTCTTC. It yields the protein CASSPTGGVDNEQFF.

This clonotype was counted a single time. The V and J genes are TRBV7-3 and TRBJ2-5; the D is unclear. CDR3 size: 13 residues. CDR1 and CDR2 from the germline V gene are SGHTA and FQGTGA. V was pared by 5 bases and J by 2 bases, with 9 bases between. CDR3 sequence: CASSRSVQETQYF. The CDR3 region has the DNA TGTGCCAGCAGCCGCTCAGTTCAAGAGACCCAGTACTTC.

In nucleotides, the CDR3 is TGCGCCAGCAGTGAGTCGCGGGATTGGCGGGGCTACGAGCAGTACTTC. Residues: CASSESRDWRGYEQYF. V usage is TRBV10-1 and J usage is TRBJ2-7; a possible D gene is TRBD2 (6 bases). CDR1 is WNHNN, CDR2 SYGVQD, per germline (reference sequence). V was trimmed by 0 bases and J by 3 bases, leaving 15 bases between them. This CDR3 region has 16 residues.

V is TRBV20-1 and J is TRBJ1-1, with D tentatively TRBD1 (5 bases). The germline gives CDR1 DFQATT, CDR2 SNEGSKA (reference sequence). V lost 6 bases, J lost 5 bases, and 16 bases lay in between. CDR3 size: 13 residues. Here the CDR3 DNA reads TGCAGTGCCCTGAGACAGACTGGTACTGAAGCTTTCTTT. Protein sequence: CSALRQTGTEAFF.

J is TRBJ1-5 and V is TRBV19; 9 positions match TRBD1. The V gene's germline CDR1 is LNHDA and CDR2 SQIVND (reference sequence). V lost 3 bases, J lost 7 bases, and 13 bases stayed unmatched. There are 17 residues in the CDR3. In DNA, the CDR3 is TGTGCCAGTAGTATGTACGGGACAGGGTTCGCCAGGCAGCCCCAGCATTTT. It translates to CASSMYGTGFARQPQHF.

The chain's CDR3 is CASSPPVNNSPLHF. DNA of the CDR3: TGTGCCAGCAGTCCTCCAGTTAATAATTCACCCCTCCACTTT. The gene calls are TRBV28 and TRBJ1-6; D is ambiguous. V lost 5 bases and J lost 5, with 10 bases in between. This CDR3 contains 14 residues. Per the germline V gene, CDR1 is MDHEN and CDR2 is SYDVKM.

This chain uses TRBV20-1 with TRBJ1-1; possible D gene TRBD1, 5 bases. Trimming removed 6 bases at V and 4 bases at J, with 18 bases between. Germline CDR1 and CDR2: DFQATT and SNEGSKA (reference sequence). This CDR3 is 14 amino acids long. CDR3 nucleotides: TGCAGTGCCAGTAGGGGACTCTTGTCCACTGAAGCTTTCTTT. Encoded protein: CSASRGLLSTEAFF.

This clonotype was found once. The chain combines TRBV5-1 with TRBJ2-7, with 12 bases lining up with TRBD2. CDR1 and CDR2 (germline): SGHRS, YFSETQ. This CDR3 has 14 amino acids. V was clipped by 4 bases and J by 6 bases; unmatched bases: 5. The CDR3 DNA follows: TGCGCCAGCAGCGACGGACTAGCGGGATCCGAGCAGTACTTC. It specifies CASSDGLAGSEQYF.